A selection of T cell receptor beta chains follows, all from one sample in a study of blood T cell repertoires in COVID-19. Repertoires were generated with immunoSEQ multiplex PCR, while TCRdb's copy carries only in-frame clones and drops some. The table has about 670,000 clones, about nine tenths seen once; the top ten hold roughly 0.25%. Sequenced sample: peripheral blood. The receptor source for this set is a woman between 18 and 29 years old with acute or convalescent COVID-19. Each CDR3 is given with its conserved first and last residue. The D gene is left open where the match is weak. Some rows mark clone size as missing; the rest say once, few, many or name a class of expanded clone.

d_call j_call v_call clone_size cdr3_aa cdr3_nt
NA TRBJ2-3 TRBV5-6 NA CASSRYDTDTQYF TGTGCCAGCAGCCGCTATGACACAGATACGCAGTATTTT
TRBD1 TRBJ1-3 TRBV10-3 NA CAITPDRTLSGNTIYF TGTGCCATCACCCCGGACAGGACTCTCTCTGGAAACACCATATATTTT
NA TRBJ1-3 TRBV24-1 few CATSLGNTIYF TGTGCCACCAGCTTAGGAAACACCATATATTTT
NA TRBJ2-5 TRBV3-1/TRBV3-2 NA CASSRLEETQYF TGTGCCAGCAGCCGATTAGAAGAGACCCAGTACTTC
NA TRBJ2-3 TRBV5-4 NA CASSLPGGPSTDTQYF TGTGCCAGCAGCTTACCGGGGGGCCCTAGCACAGATACGCAGTATTTT
NA TRBJ2-3 TRBV7-2 NA CASSLVQPTDTQYF TGTGCCAGCAGTCTCGTACAACCCACAGATACGCAGTATTTT
TRBD1 TRBJ1-2 TRBV7-9 few CASSSGQGWDYGYTF TGTGCCAGCAGCTCCGGACAGGGTTGGGACTATGGCTACACCTTC
NA TRBJ2-7 TRBV6-6 NA CASSPELYEQYF TGTGCCAGCAGCCCGGAGCTCTACGAGCAGTACTTC
NA TRBJ2-3 TRBV5-1 NA CASSLEPSPGTDTQYF TGCGCCAGCAGCTTGGAACCCTCCCCGGGCACAGATACGCAGTATTTT
NA TRBJ1-5 TRBV19 NA CASSILGVPNQPQHF TGTGCCAGTAGTATATTAGGGGTACCGAATCAGCCCCAGCATTTT
NA TRBJ1-1 TRBV29-1 NA CSVGAMGFTDTEAFF TGCAGCGTAGGCGCGATGGGTTTTACAGACACTGAAGCTTTCTTT
TRBD2 TRBJ2-2 TRBV6-2/TRBV6-3 NA CASSYSRTSGRLGELFF TGTGCCAGCAGTTACTCGAGGACTAGCGGGCGGCTCGGGGAGCTGTTTTTT
NA TRBJ1-3 TRBV6-5 few CASAGNTIYF TGTGCCAGCGCGGGAAACACCATATATTTT
NA TRBJ2-5 TRBV10-1 NA CASSGREEGTQYF TGCGCCAGCAGTGGGAGGGAAGAGGGGACCCAGTACTTC
NA TRBJ2-2 TRBV29-1 NA CSVREINTGELFF TGCAGCGTTCGGGAGATCAACACCGGGGAGCTGTTTTTT
NA TRBJ2-2 TRBV9 once CASSVATRNGELFF TGTGCCAGCAGCGTAGCAACTAGGAACGGGGAGCTGTTTTTT
TRBD1 TRBJ1-1 TRBV4-3 NA CASSQPGPGGTEAFF TGCGCCAGCAGCCAACCGGGACCAGGGGGCACTGAAGCTTTCTTT
NA TRBJ2-7 TRBV11-2 NA CASSLETAYEQYF TGTGCCAGCAGCTTAGAGACAGCTTACGAGCAGTACTTC
NA TRBJ1-5 TRBV5-5 NA CARRWGAIGGWNQPQHF TGTGCCCGCCGCTGGGGGGCGATCGGGGGGTGGAATCAGCCCCAGCATTTT
TRBD1 TRBJ1-3 TRBV3-1/TRBV3-2 once CASSRGRSTGGNTIYF TGTGCCAGCAGCCGGGGACGGTCGACAGGGGGAAACACCATATATTTT
NA TRBJ2-1 TRBV3-1/TRBV3-2 NA CASSQVTLLGGYNEQFF TGTGCCAGCAGCCAAGTTACACTGCTAGGAGGATACAATGAGCAGTTCTTC
TRBD2 TRBJ2-3 TRBV6-5 NA CASSTSGGVDTQYF TGTGCCAGCAGCACTAGCGGGGGGGTGGATACGCAGTATTTT
TRBD1 TRBJ1-1 TRBV10-1 NA CASSEGRQGDIYTEAFF TGCGCCAGCAGTGAGGGGAGACAGGGGGATATTTACACTGAAGCTTTCTTT
NA TRBJ1-4 TRBV13 once CASSPSGEKLFF TGTGCCAGCAGCCCGTCGGGAGAAAAACTGTTTTTT
NA TRBJ1-4 TRBV9 NA CASSVDGRTEKLFF TGTGCCAGCAGCGTAGATGGCAGAACTGAAAAACTGTTTTTT
TRBD1 TRBJ2-3 TRBV7-2 NA CASSLGRTGGTDTQYF TGTGCCAGCAGCCTCGGGAGGACAGGGGGTACAGATACGCAGTATTTT